This TCR beta chain was profiled in a study of HIV-infected patients and healthy controls. Alpha and beta constant-region primers primed reverse transcription of around 500 ng RNA. Separate chain-specific third strand synthesis with multiplexing indices produced the alpha and beta libraries. A single primer pair per chain amplified all rearrangements, with per-molecule barcodes. TCRdb re-derived calls from the 5' RACE reads in MiXCR, one entry per CDR3 protein. The data hold almost 25,000 distinct CDR3 sequences, with approximately 7.7% observed a single time. Germline values: CDR1 SGHAT, CDR2 FQNNGV. This CDR3 is built from 11 residues. V lost 5 bases to trimming and J lost 7 bases, with 9 bases between them. Whole blood was used without fractionation, so all unsorted peripheral T cells were included. Study findings and constraints: Only sixteen HIV-infected individuals were processed, a major limit on how widely findings apply.

In this sample, this clonotype turned up many times. Its antigen remains unknown. This receptor was identified in an adult in good health. The chain links TRBV11-2 to TRBJ2-7; D call uncertain. Sequencing used blood. The CDR3 here is CASSLAWEQYF. The CDR3 DNA is TGTGCCAGCAGCCTCGCCTGGGAGCAGTACTTC.